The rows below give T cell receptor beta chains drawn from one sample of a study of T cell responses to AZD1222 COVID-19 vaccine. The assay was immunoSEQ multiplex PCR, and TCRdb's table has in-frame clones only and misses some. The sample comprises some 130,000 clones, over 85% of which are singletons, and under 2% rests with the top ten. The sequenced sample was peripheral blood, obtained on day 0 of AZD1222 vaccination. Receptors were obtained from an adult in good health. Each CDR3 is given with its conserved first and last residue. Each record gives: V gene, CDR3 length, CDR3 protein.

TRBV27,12,CASSPAGYEQYF
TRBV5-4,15,CASSLATGTGTEAFF
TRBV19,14,CASSINVAGDGYTF
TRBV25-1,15,CASSEWETGSDTQYF
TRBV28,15,CASSPPGLSSYEQYF
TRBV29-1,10,CSVVTDTQYF
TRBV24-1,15,CATSETKQGTDTQYF
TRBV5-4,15,CASSERFGSYNEQFF
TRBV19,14,CASSVGGLADTQYF
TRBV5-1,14,CASSLEGLNTEAFF
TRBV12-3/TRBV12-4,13,CASSTGQGRPQHF
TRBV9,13,CASSVTDTGELFF
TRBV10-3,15,CAISEGTGVNQPQHF
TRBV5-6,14,CASSAGRSQEKLFF
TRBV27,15,CASRRAGALNTEAFF
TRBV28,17,CASLPTGLTDRAYLYTF
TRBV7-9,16,CASSLWTGSGNQPQHF
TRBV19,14,CASSIGGRHTEAFF
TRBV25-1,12,CASIGGPDTQYF
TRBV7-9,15,CASSLAQDPSTEAFF
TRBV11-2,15,CASSSPEYRGTEAFF
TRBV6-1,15,CASTDHSGRTNEQFF
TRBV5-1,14,CASSFVQGAYEQYF
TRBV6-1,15,CASSESDGRGEKLFF
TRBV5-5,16,CASSLVTWGSYYGYTF
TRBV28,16,CASSLSGTAGNTEAFF
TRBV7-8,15,CASSLVGTADSPLHF
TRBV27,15,CASSRGESYNSPLHF
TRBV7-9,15,CASSAPGDRASKQYF
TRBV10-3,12,CAISESPDGYTF
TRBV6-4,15,CASSDDQGATGELFF
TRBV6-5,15,CASNRGGISTDTQYF
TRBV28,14,CASRGHSTGNTIYF
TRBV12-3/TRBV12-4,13,CASSLYSDTEAFF
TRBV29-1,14,CSVETPGQTYEQYF
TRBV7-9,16,CASSDRDRGRLGEQYF
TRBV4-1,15,CASSQDRGQESGAFF
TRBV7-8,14,CASSLVGGPYGYTF
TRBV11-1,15,CASSLKAEIAYEQYF
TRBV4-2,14,CASSPTFLTGSAFF
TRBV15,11,CATQGLYEQYF
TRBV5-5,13,CASSLGPGQGQFF
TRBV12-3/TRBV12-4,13,CASSFSLNTEAFF
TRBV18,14,CASSPQGMNTEAFF